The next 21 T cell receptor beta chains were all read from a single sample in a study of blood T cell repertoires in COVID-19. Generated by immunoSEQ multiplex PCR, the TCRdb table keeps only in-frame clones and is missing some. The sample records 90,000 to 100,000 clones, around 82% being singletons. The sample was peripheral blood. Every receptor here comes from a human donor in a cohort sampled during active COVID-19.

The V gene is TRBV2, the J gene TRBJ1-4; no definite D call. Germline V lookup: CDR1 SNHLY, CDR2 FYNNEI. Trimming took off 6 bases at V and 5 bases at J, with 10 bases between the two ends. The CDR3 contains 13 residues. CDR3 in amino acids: CASRGRYNEKLFF. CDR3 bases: TGTGCCAGCAGAGGGAGGTACAATGAAAAACTGTTTTTT.

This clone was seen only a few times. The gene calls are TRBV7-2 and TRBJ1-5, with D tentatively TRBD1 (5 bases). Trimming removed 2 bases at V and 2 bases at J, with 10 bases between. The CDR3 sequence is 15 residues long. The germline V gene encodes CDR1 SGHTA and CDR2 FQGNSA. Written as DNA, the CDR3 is TGTGCCAGCAGCTTACAGCCGGGGGGCAATCAGCCCCAGCATTTT. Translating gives CASSLQPGGNQPQHF. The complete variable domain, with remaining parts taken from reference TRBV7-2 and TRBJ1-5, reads GAGVSQSPSNKVTEKGKDVELRCDPISGHTALYWYRQSLGQGLEFLIYFQGNSAPDKSGLPSDRFSAERTGGSVSTLTIQRTQQEDSAVYLCASSLQPGGNQPQHFGDGTRLSIL.

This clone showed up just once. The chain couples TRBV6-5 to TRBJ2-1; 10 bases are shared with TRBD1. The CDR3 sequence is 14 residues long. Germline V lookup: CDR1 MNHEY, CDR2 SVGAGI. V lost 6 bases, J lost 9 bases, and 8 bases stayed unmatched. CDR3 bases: TGTGCCAGCAGCTCAAGACAGGGGGCAGGTGAGCAGTTCTTC. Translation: CASSSRQGAGEQFF.

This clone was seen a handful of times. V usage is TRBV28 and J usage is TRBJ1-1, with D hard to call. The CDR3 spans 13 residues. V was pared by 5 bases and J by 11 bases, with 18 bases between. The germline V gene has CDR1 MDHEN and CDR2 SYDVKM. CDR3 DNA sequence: TGTGCCAGCAGTACCCCAGGCCCCTCTCGGGCTTTCTTT. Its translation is CASSTPGPSRAFF.

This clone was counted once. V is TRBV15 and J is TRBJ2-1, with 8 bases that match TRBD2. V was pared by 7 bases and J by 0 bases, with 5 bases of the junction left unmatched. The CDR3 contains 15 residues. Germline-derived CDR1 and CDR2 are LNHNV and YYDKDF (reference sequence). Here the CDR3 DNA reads TGTGCCACCATTCTAGCGGGTGACTCCTACAATGAGCAGTTCTTC. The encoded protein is CATILAGDSYNEQFF.

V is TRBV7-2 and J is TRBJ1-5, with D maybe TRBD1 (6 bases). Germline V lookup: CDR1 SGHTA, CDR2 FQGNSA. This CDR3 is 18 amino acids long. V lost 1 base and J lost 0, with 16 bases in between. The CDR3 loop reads CASSLGRQGTYSNQPQHF. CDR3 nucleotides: TGTGCCAGCAGCTTAGGCCGGCAGGGGACGTATAGCAATCAGCCCCAGCATTTT.

CDR3 in amino acids: CAWSLIRGDYGYTF. CDR3 nucleotide sequence: TGTGCCTGGAGTTTGATCAGGGGGGACTATGGCTACACCTTC. The chain uses TRBV30 and TRBJ1-2; 7 bases are a match to TRBD1. V was pared by 2 bases and J by 3 bases, with 6 bases of the junction left unmatched. Germline values: CDR1 GTSNPN, CDR2 SVGIG (reference sequence). This CDR3 contains 14 residues.

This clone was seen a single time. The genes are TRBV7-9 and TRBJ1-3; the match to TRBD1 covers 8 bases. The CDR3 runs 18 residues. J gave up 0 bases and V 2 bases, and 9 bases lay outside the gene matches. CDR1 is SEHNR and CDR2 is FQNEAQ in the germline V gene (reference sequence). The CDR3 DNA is TGTGCCAGCAGCTTAACCTCCTCCGGGACAGGCTCTGGAAACACCATATATTTT. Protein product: CASSLTSSGTGSGNTIYF.

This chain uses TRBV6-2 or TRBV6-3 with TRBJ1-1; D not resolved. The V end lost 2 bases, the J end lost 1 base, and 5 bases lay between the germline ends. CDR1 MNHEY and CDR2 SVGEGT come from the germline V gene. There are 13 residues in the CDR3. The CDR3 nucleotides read TGTGCCAGCAGTTACGGGCCGAACACTGAAGCTTTCTTT. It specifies CASSYGPNTEAFF.

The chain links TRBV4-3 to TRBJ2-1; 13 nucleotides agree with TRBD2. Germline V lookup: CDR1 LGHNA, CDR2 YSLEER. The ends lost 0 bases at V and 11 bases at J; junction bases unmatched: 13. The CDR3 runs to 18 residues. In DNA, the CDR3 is TGCGCCAGCAGCCAAGACCGGGACGGGACTAGCGGGAATATTAAGCAGTTCTTC. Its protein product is CASSQDRDGTSGNIKQFF.

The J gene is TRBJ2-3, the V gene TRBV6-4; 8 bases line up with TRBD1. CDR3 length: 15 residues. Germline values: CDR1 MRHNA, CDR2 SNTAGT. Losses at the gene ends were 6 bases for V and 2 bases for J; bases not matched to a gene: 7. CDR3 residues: CASSSGGQDTDTQYF. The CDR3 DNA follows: TGTGCCAGCAGCTCAGGGGGACAGGACACAGATACGCAGTATTTT.

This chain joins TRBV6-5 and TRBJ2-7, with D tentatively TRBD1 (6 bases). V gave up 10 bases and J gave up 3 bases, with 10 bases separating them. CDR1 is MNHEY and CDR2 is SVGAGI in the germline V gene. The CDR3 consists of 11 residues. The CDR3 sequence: CATRTVYEQYF. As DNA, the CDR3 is TGTGCCACCAGGACAGTCTACGAGCAGTACTTC.

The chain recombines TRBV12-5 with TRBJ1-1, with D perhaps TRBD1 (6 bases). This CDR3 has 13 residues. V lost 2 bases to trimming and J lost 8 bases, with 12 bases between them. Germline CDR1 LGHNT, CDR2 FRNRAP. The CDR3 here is CASGLTGTKEAFF. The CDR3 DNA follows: TGTGCTAGTGGTTTGACCGGGACAAAAGAAGCTTTCTTT.

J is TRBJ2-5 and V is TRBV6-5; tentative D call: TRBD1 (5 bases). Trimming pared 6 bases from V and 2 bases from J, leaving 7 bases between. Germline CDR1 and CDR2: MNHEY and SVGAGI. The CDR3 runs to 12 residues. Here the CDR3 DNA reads TGTGCCAGCAGCAGGGATCAAGAGACCCAGTACTTC. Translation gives CASSRDQETQYF.

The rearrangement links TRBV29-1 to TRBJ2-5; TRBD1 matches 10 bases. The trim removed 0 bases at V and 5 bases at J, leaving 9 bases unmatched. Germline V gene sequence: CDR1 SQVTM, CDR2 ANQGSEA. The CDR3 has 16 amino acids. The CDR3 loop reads CSVEDRLDRGYETQYF. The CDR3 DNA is TGCAGCGTTGAAGATCGGCTGGACAGGGGGTATGAGACCCAGTACTTC.

The chain's CDR3 is CASSSWDRLNSPLHF. CDR3 nucleotide sequence: TGTGCCAGCAGTTCCTGGGACAGGCTTAATTCACCCCTCCACTTT. This sequence joins TRBV6-5 and TRBJ1-6; 8 bases are a match to TRBD1. The CDR3 has 15 amino acids. Germline V lookup: CDR1 MNHEY, CDR2 SVGAGI. Trimming took 4 bases from V and 6 from J; bases not matched to a gene: 5.

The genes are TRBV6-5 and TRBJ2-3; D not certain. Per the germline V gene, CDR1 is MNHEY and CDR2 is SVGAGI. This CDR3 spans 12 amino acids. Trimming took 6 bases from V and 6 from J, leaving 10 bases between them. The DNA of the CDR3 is TGTGCCAGCAGCCTTAGCCCGGATACGCAGTATTTT. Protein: CASSLSPDTQYF.

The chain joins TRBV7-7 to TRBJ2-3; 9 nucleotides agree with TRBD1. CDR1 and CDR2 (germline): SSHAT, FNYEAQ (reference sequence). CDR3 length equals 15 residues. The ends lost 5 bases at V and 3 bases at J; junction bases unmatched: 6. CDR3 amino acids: CASSPYRGRTDTQYF. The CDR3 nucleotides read TGTGCCAGCAGCCCGTACAGGGGGCGGACAGATACGCAGTATTTT.

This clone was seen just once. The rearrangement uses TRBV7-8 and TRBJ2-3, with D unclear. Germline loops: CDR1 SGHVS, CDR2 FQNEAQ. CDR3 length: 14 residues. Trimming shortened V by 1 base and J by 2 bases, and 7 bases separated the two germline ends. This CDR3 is CASSLEYNTDTQYF. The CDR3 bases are TGTGCCAGCAGCTTAGAGTACAACACAGATACGCAGTATTTT.

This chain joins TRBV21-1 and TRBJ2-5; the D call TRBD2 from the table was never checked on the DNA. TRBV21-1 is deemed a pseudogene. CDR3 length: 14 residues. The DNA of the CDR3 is TGTGCCAGCAGCGGGCTAGCGGGGGGGGAGACCCAGTACTTC. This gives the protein CASSGLAGGETQYF.

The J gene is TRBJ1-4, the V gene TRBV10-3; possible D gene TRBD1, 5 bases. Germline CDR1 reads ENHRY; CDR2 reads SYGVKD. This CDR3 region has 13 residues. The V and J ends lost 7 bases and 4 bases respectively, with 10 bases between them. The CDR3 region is CAIKGDFNEKLFF. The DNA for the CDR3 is TGTGCCATCAAAGGGGACTTTAATGAAAAACTGTTTTTT.